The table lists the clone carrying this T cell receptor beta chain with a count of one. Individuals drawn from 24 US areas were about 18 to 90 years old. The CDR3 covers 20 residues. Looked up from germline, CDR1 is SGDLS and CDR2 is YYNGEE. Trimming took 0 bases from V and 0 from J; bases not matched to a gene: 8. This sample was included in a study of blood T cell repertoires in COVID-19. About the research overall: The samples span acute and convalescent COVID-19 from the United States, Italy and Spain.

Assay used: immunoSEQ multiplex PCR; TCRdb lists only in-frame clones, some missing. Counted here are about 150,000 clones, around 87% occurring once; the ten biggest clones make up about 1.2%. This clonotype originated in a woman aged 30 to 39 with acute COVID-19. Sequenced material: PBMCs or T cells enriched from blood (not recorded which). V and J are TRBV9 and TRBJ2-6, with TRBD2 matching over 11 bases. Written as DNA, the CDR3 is TGTGCCAGCAGCGTAGGGATCGGGCTAGCGGGGGGCTCTGGGGCCAACGTCCTGACTTTC. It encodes CASSVGIGLAGGSGANVLTF.